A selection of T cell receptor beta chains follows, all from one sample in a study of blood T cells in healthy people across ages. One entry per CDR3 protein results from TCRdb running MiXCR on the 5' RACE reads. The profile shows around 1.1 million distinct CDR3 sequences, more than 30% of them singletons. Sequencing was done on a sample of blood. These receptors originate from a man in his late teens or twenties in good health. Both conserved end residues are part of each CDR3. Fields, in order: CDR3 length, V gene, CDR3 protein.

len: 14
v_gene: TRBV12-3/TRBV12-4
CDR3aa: CAITADARNTEAFF

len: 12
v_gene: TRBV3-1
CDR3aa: CASPTLNTEAFF

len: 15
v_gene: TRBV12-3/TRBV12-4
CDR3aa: CASSLAGTLNQPQHF

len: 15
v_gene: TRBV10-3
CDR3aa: CAITRDYIKNTEAFF

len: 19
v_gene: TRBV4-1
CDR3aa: CASSQGAGRTRSSTDTQYF

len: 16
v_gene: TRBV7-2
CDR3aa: CASSLDLSTGGSEQFF

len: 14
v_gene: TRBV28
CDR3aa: CASSTDRANQPQHF

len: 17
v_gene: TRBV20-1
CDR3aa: CSARDGERLAYNSPLHF

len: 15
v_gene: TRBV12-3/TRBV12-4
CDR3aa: CASSLGQGMPYEQYF

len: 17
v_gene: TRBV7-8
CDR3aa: CASSFGNVRTSNQPQHF

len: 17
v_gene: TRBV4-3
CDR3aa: CASSQDYSSGGTDTQYF

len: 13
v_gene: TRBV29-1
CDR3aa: CSVGAGRAYEQYF

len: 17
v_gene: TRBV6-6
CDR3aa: CASSYLPRGGVQETQYF

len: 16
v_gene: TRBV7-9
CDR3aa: CASSGPRQGAGEKLFF

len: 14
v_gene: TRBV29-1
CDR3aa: CSVGKDGGNEKLFF

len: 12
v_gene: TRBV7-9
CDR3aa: CASRPVSNIQYF

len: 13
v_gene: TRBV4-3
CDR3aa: CASSQEAPDTQYF

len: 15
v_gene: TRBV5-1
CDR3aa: CASSSGTGGGNEQFF

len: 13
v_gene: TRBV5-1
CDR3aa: CASSEGTVHEQYF

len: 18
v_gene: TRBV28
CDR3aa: CASSLWAVTGGKDNEQFF

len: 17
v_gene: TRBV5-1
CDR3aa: CASSNKKVGRGNTEAFF

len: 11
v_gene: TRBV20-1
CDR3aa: CSALESLRYTF

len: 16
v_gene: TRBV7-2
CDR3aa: CASSLEGGTSTDTQYF

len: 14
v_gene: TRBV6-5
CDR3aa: CASSYTRQNNEQYF

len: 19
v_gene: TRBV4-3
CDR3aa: CASSQTPPGHTINTGELFF

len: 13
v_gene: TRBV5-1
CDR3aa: CASSSKQGSEAFF

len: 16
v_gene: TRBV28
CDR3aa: CASSPLETRIEETQYF

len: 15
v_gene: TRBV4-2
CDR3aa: CASSQEGGAVNGYTF

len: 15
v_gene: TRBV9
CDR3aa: CASSPRGGLSEKLFF

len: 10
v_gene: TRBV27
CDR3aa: CASGSSPLHF

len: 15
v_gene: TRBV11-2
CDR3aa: CASSRVTGFNTEAFF

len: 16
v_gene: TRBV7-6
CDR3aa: CASSAGMRGVYNEQFF

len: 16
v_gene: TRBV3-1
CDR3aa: CASGPILEVSTDTQYF

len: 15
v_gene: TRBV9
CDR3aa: CASSLGGAGLDEQFF

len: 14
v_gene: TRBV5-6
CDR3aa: CASSAGQSYYEQYF

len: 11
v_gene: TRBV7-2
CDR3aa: CASSPPAEAFF

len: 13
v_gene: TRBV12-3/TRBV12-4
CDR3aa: CASSSRTSYGYTF

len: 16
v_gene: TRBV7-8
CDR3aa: CASSYGRDRGHRPQHF

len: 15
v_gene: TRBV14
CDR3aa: CASSTLQVSTDTQYF

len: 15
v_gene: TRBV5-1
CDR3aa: CASSLDAGGHNEQFF

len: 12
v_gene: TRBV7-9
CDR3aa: CASSYTSTEAFF